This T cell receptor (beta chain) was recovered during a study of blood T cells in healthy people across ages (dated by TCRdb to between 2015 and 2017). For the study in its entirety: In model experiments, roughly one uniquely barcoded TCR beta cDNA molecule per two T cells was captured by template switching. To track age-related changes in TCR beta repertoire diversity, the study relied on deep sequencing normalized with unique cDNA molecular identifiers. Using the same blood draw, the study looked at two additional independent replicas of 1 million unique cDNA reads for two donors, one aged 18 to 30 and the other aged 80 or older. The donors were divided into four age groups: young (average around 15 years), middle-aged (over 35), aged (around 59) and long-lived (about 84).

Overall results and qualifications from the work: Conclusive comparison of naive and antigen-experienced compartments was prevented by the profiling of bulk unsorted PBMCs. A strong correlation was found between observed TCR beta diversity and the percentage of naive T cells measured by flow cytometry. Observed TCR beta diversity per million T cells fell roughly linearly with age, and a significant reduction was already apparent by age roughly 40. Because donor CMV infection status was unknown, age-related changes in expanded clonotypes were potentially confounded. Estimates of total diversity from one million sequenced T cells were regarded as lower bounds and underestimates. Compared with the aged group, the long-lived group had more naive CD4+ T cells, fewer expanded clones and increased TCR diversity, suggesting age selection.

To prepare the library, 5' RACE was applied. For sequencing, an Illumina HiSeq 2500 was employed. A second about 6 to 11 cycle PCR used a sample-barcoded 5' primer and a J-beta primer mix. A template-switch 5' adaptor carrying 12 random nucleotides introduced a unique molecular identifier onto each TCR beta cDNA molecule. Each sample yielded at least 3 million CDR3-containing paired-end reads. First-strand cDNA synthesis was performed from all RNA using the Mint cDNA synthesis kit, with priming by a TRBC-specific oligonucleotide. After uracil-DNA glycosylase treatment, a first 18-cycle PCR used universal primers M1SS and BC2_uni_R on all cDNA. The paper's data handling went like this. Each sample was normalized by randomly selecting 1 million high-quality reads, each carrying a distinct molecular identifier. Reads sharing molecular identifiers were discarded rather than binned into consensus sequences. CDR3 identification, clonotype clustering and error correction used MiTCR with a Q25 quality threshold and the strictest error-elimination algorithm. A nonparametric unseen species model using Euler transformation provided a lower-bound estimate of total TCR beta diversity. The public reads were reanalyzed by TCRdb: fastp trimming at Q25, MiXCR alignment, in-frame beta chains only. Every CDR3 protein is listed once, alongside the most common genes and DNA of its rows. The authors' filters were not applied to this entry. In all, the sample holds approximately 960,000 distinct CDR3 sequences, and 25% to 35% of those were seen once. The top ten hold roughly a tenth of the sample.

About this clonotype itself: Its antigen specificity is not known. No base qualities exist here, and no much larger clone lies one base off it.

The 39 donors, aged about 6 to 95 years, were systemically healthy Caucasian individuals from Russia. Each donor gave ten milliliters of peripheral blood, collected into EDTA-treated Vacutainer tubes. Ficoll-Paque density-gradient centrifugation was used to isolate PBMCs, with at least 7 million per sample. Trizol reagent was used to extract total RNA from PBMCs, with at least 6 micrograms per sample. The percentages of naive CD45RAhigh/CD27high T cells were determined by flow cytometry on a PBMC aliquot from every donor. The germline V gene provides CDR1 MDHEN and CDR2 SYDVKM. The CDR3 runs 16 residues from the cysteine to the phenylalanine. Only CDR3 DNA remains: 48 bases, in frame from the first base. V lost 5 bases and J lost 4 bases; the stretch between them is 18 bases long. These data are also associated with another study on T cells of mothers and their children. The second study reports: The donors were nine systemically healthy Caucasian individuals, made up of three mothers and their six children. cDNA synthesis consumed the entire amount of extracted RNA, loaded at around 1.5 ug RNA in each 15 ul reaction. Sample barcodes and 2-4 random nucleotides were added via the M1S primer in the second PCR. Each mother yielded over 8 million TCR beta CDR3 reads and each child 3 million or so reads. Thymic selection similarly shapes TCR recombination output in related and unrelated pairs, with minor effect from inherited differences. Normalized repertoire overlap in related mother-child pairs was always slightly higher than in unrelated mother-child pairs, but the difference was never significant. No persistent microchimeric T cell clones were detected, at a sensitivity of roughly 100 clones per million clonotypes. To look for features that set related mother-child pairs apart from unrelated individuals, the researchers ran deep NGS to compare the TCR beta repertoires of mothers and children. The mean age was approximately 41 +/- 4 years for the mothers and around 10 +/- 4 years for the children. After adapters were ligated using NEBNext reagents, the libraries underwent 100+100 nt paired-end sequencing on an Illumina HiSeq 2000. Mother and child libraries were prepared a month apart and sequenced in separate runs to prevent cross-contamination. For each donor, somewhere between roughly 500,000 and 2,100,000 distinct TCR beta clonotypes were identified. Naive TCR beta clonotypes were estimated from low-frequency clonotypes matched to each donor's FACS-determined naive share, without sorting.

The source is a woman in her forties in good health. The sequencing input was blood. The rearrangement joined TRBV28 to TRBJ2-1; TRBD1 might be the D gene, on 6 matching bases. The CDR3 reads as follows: CASSRYQGQYYNEQFF. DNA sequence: TGTGCCAGCAGTCGCTATCAGGGGCAATATTACAATGAGCAGTTCTTC.